These 29 T cell receptor beta chains originate from one sample sequenced in a study of esophageal squamous cell carcinoma under preoperative chemotherapy (dated by TCRdb to the late 2010s). Library construction relied on PCR. The instrument given in TCRdb is HiSeq X Ten. The raw public data were reprocessed by TCRdb itself: fastp quality trimming at Q25, MiXCR clonotype calling, in-frame beta chains only. Entries are consolidated by CDR3 protein sequence, retaining the most common genes and DNA. This sample has fewer than 40,000 distinct CDR3 sequences in its table, and 49% of those were observed once. The ten top clones hold about an eighth of the sample. The meaning of the sample's time point label: before preoperative PTX-NDP chemotherapy. Collection took place from a patient given preoperative chemotherapy. The receptors shown here come from a human donor with esophageal squamous cell carcinoma. The donor label of this sample is uncertain.

The J gene is TRBJ1-4, the V gene TRBV7-2; TRBD1 is a possible D gene (5 bases). Deletions cut 5 bases from V and 5 bases from J, with 15 bases between. The CDR3 is 15 residues long. CDR1 SGHTA and CDR2 FQGNSA come from the germline V gene. DNA for the CDR3: TGTGCCAGCAGCGTAAGGGTGGGGGAAAATGAAAAACTGTTTTTT. Residues: CASSVRVGENEKLFF.

This clonotype occurred many times. The genes are TRBV6-1 and TRBJ2-5, with TRBD1 identical over 8 bases. The J call may be mistaken, given a closer DNA end match to TRBJ2-7. The germline V gene has CDR1 MNHNS and CDR2 SASEGT. The CDR3 is 13 amino acids. For the CDR3, the DNA is TGTGCCACCGCGTGGCAGGGGGCATACGAGCAGTACTTC. It specifies CATAWQGAYEQYF.

Concerning this clonotype itself: A read error may account for a junction end that differs from germline. CDR3 sequence: CASSPDVCGDRGELFF. In nucleotides, the CDR3 is TGTGCCAGCAGTCCCGATGTCTGCGGGGACAGGGGGGAGCTGTTCTTT. The chain is built from TRBV7-6 and TRBJ2-2; TRBD1 aligns across 11 bases. The CDR3 loop spans 16 amino acids. Per germline, CDR1 SGHVS and CDR2 FNYEAQ.

With respect to this clonotype: Here the CDR3 omits its conserved ending phenylalanine or tryptophan, so a read error is the likely source. The chain recombines TRBV7-6 with TRBJ2-5; D gene ambiguous. CDR1 is SGHVS, CDR2 FNYEAQ, per germline. Trimming shortened V by 5 bases and J by 7 bases, and 14 bases separated the two germline ends. The CDR3 length is 13 residues. The CDR3 region has the DNA TGTGCCAGCAGCGACACCCTCCAAACGACCCAGTACTCC. This translates into CASSDTLQTTQYS.

This clonotype counts as medium-sized. The chain combines TRBV12-3 or TRBV12-4 with TRBJ2-1, with D unresolved. This CDR3 region has 12 residues. V was trimmed by 0 bases and J by 6 bases, leaving 3 bases between them. The CDR3, as DNA: TGTGCCAGCAGTTTAGCTTTCAATGAGCAGTTCTTC. It specifies CASSLAFNEQFF.

This clonotype was recorded at least ten times. The rearrangement joins TRBV10-3 to TRBJ2-5; D might be TRBD2 (5 bases). Trimming cost V 2 bases and J 4 bases, with 8 bases left between them. This CDR3 region has 13 residues. Germline CDR1 ENHRY, CDR2 SYGVKD. Written as DNA, the CDR3 is TGTGCCATCAGTGAGGCGGGTCCAGAGACCCAGTACTTC. Translating it yields CAISEAGPETQYF.

The DNA for the CDR3 is TGTGCCAAGACTCTGGGGACAGGGGCGCAGTTTTTT. It encodes CAKTLGTGAQFF. The chain combines TRBV12-3 or TRBV12-4 with TRBJ2-2; 10 positions match TRBD1. After removal of 10 bases from V and 16 bases from J, the junction contained 12 bases not matched to a gene. CDR3 length: 12 amino acids.

The chain joins TRBV6-5 to TRBJ2-2, with 8 bases matching TRBD1. The CDR3 is 15 amino acids. Per germline, CDR1 MNHEY and CDR2 SVGAGI. The ends lost 4 bases at V and 6 bases at J; junction bases unmatched: 7. Here the CDR3 reads CASSLDRGAPGELFF. In DNA form, the CDR3 reads TGTGCCAGCAGTTTAGACAGGGGCGCTCCCGGGGAGCTGTTTTTT.

By share of the sample, this clonotype is medium-sized (0.01 to 0.1%). This chain connects TRBV7-9 to TRBJ2-1, with 8 nucleotides matching TRBD1. The junction had 11 bases not matched to a gene; V was cut back by 4 bases and J by 6 bases. The CDR3 has 16 amino acids. Germline V lookup: CDR1 SEHNR, CDR2 FQNEAQ (reference sequence). The CDR3 DNA follows: TGTGCCAGCAGCTCTCGGACAGGGACGGGGATCAATGAGCAGTTCTTC. This gives the protein CASSSRTGTGINEQFF.

The rearrangement joins TRBV11-3 to TRBJ2-4, with D maybe TRBD1 (6 bases). This CDR3 spans 16 amino acids. V lost 5 bases and J 13 bases, leaving 27 bases between the germline ends. Germline CDR1 SGHNT, CDR2 YENEEA. CDR3 residues: CASSPGAELAKNTQYF. CDR3 nucleotides: TGTGCCAGCAGCCCAGGGGCAGAGCTAGCCAAAAACACCCAGTACTTC.

The sample holds many counts of this clonotype. This chain links TRBV5-6 with TRBJ2-5; no clear D gene. V lost 4 bases and J 2 bases, leaving 12 bases between the germline ends. CDR3 length: 14 residues. Germline lookup yields CDR1 SGHDT and CDR2 YYEEEE. In nucleotides, the CDR3 is TGTGCCAGCAGCCCCTGGGCCCGTCAAGAGACCCAGTACTTC. Protein sequence: CASSPWARQETQYF.

The chain carries TRBV11-3 and TRBJ2-1; 12 bases match TRBD2. With 5 bases clipped from V and 8 bases from J, the junction kept 7 bases outside the gene matches. Germline V gene data show CDR1 as SGHNT and CDR2 as YENEEA. This CDR3 has 15 amino acids. CDR3 DNA sequence: TGTGCCAGCAGCCCAAGGACTAGCGGGATCCATGAGCAGTTCTTC. As protein: CASSPRTSGIHEQFF.

This clonotype came up a few times. The chain combines TRBV12-3 or TRBV12-4 with TRBJ2-3; D tentatively reads TRBD1 or TRBD2 (6 bases each). This CDR3 region has 16 residues. V was clipped by 7 bases and J by 11 bases, with 28 bases between them. The CDR3 loop is CASTWGRGIGTGEQYF. The CDR3 region has the DNA TGTGCCAGCACATGGGGGCGCGGGATCGGCACCGGTGAGCAGTATTTT.

V gene TRBV7-3 combines with J gene TRBJ2-3; D uncertain. V was shortened by 5 bases and J by 0 bases, with 15 bases between the two germline ends. Germline lookup yields CDR1 SGHTA and CDR2 FQGTGA. The CDR3 has 16 residues. The CDR3 sequence: CASSPGVAVSTDTQYF. The CDR3 nucleotides are TGTGCCAGCAGCCCCGGCGTCGCGGTTAGCACAGATACGCAGTATTTT.

This clonotype was counted ten times or more. This chain joins TRBV12-3 or TRBV12-4 and TRBJ1-6, with a possible D match to TRBD1 (5 bases). V was clipped by 4 bases and J by 11 bases, with 18 bases between them. The CDR3 has 15 residues. The CDR3 here is CASSSQNPGGAPLHF. The CDR3 nucleotides read TGTGCCAGCAGTTCCCAAAATCCCGGAGGGGCACCCCTCCACTTT.

This clonotype has at least ten counts. V gene TRBV10-1 combines with J gene TRBJ2-7; the D is unclear. The germline gives CDR1 WNHNN, CDR2 SYGVQD (reference sequence). The CDR3 sequence is 14 residues long. V dropped 2 bases and J dropped 5 bases, with 13 bases sitting between them. The CDR3 DNA sequence: TGCGCCAGCAGTGAGGCAGGTGAAGTCAACGAGCAGTACTTC. This sequence encodes CASSEAGEVNEQYF.

A word on this clonotype: Without the conserved terminal phenylalanine or tryptophan, this CDR3 likely stems from a read error. It is unclear where the CDR3 begins or ends on the DNA, so no DNA is shown, and the CDR3 is as TCRdb lists it. CDR3 amino acids: CISVPEAP. V is TRBV7-5 and J is TRBJ2-1. TRBV7-5 is labeled a pseudogene. The CDR3 spans 8 residues, counting both ends.

The rearrangement uses TRBV12-3 or TRBV12-4 and TRBJ2-3, with D maybe TRBD2 (6 bases). Trimming took 6 bases from V and 9 from J, leaving 22 bases between them. There are 15 residues in the CDR3. CDR3 DNA sequence: TGTGCCAGCAGGGGGGGTCGAAGGGCCAAAGACACGCAGTATTTT. Translation gives CASRGGRRAKDTQYF.

Of note for this clonotype: A read error may produce the germline difference seen at one junction end. The rearrangement links TRBV6-1 to TRBJ2-3; no clear D gene. Germline CDR1 reads MNHNS; CDR2 reads SASEGT. The CDR3 spans 15 residues. DNA of the CDR3: TGTGCCAGGAGCCACGGGCAGGCGAGCACCGAGGCGCAGTTTTTT. As protein: CARSHGQASTEAQFF.

Many counts were recorded for this clonotype. The chain employs TRBV12-3 or TRBV12-4 and TRBJ2-5, with D perhaps assigned TRBD1 or TRBD2 (5 bases each). The CDR3 sequence is 12 residues long. The germline V and J ends were trimmed by 3 bases and 11 bases, with 13 bases remaining between them. The CDR3 reads CASSLGENEQYF. The DNA for the CDR3 is TGTGCCAGCAGTTTGGGGGAGAATGAGCAGTACTTC.

This sequence joins TRBV19 and TRBJ2-3, with TRBD2 matching 14 bases. Germline trimming cut 4 bases from V and 0 bases from J; bases unmatched to any gene: 6. This CDR3 comprises 18 residues. In germline, CDR1 is LNHDA, CDR2 SQIVND (reference sequence). The CDR3 loop reads CASSKRRTSGRSTDTQYF. CDR3 nucleotide sequence: TGTGCCAGTAGTAAACGAAGGACTAGCGGGAGGAGCACAGATACGCAGTATTTT.

The chain links TRBV7-6 to TRBJ2-5, with D possibly matching TRBD2 (5 bases). Germline CDR1 and CDR2: SGHVS and FNYEAQ. V shed 5 bases and J shed 0 bases, with 19 bases lying between them. CDR3 size: 17 residues. The DNA of the CDR3 is TGTGCCAGCAGCGCGGAGCGCGCGGGCCGTGACCAAGAGACCCAGTACTTC. Translating it yields CASSAERAGRDQETQYF. The full variable domain, its missing parts supplied by reference TRBV7-6 and TRBJ2-5, is GAGVSQSPRYKVTKRGQDVALRCDPISGHVSLYWYRQALGQGPEFLTYFNYEAQQDKSGLPNDRFSAERPEGSISTLTIQRTEQRDSAMYRCASSAERAGRDQETQYFGPGTRLLVL.

This clonotype appeared a single time. This chain uses TRBV7-2 with TRBJ2-5; possible D gene TRBD1, 6 bases. CDR3 length equals 12 residues. V was cut by 11 bases and J by 9 bases, with 19 bases left in between. Germline CDR1 SGHTA, CDR2 FQGNSA. The CDR3 DNA follows: TGTGCCGGGGGCCGAGACCAAGGGGCCCAGTACTTC. This codes for CAGGRDQGAQYF.

The V call is TRBV12-3 or TRBV12-4, the J call TRBJ2-1; D not certain. The J call may be incorrect, as the DNA end agrees better with TRBJ2-2. The CDR3 extends over 16 amino acids. The CDR3 coding sequence is TGTGCCAGCAGTTTGAAGGGCGGTGGGTTCTACGAGGAGCTGTTTTTT. As protein: CASSLKGGGFYEELFF.

The chain recombines TRBV19 with TRBJ2-5; D is possibly TRBD1 (6 bases). Gene TRBJ2-7 matches the end of the DNA better, so the J call may be wrong. The CDR3 contains 12 residues. Germline V gene data show CDR1 as LNHDA and CDR2 as SQIVND (reference sequence). CDR3 sequence (DNA): TGTGCCAGTAGTATAACCAGGGGCGAGCAGTACTTC. This translates into CASSITRGEQYF.

This sequence joins TRBV7-2 and TRBJ2-3; weak D call: TRBD1 (7 bases). The J call may be wrong; the DNA end is better matched by TRBJ2-7. This CDR3 comprises 16 residues. The germline V gene has CDR1 SGHTA and CDR2 FQGNSA. DNA for the CDR3: TGTGCCAGCAGCCGGCAGGGGGGCCGAGGCCCAGATACGCAGTACTTC. Translation: CASSRQGGRGPDTQYF.

As regards this clonotype: The conserved closing phenylalanine or tryptophan is absent in this CDR3, likely reflecting a read error. Because the CDR3's place on the DNA is in doubt, the DNA is left out and the CDR3 is given as listed by TCRdb. The chain employs TRBV7-6 and TRBJ2-5; the table's D call, TRBD2, has no DNA check behind it. Per germline, CDR1 SGHVS and CDR2 FNYEAQ. The CDR3 is 17 residues long, ends included. The CDR3 protein is CASSSTPRTRRAATQHS.

This clonotype has a handful of counts. The CDR3 region has the DNA TGTGCCAGCAGCTTGGTTGGGGGGGGGCCCCAAGAGACCCAGTACTTC. Amino acids: CASSLVGGGPQETQYF. V is TRBV11-1 and J is TRBJ2-5, with D perhaps matching TRBD2 (7 bases). V lost 3 bases and J 1 base, leaving 15 bases between the germline ends. This CDR3 contains 16 residues. In germline, CDR1 is SGHAT, CDR2 FQDESV (reference sequence).

The gene calls are TRBV11-3 and TRBJ2-3; TRBD1 is a possible D gene (5 bases). The V gene's germline CDR1 is SGHNT and CDR2 YENEEA. There are 15 residues in the CDR3. With 2 bases removed from V and 11 bases from J, the gap between germline ends came to 20 bases. Here the CDR3 reads CASSLRGLNTEKQYF. As DNA, the CDR3 is TGTGCCAGCAGCTTAAGGGGATTGAACACAGAGAAGCAGTATTTT.